The sequence of this TCR beta chain was determined in a study of CD8+CD57+ T cells in acquired aplastic anemia. Across the study: Recorded DNA amounts for sorted CD4+ and CD8+ cells had an average of 3.2 ug. As sequenced from healthy donors, CD4+ cells averaged roughly 11 million reads.

With regard to this clonotype: Its antigen is not known.

The study's findings and limits: Between patients and controls, around 30 CD8+ CDR3 sequences were found in common.

TCR beta VDJ and CDR3 profiling used genomic DNA as template. Via MiXCR, TCRdb re-called the reads, giving one row per CDR3 protein. This sample has 98,000 or so distinct CDR3 sequences; 51% occur once, and the top ten carry roughly 34%. The CDR3 length is 16 residues. Germline V gene sequence: CDR1 SGHVS, CDR2 FQNEAQ. The V gene end was trimmed by 5 bases and the J gene end by 8 bases; junction bases not matched to a gene: 8. The sequencing input was sorted CD4+, CD8+, or CD8+CD57+ T cells (not recorded which) from PBMCs. The clonotype originates from a human donor in good health, serving as a control. The V and J genes are TRBV7-8 and TRBJ2-1; TRBD2 agrees at 14 bases. This CDR3 is CASSLGTSGSRDEQFF. The CDR3 nucleotides read TGTGCCAGCAGCCTCGGGACTAGCGGGAGTCGGGATGAGCAGTTCTTC.